This T cell receptor beta chain was identified in a study of blood T cells in healthy people across ages (dated by TCRdb to about 2015). Notes on the research overall: In model experiments, roughly one uniquely barcoded TCR beta cDNA molecule per two T cells was captured by template switching. Using deep sequencing normalized with unique cDNA molecular identifiers, the study measured how TCR beta repertoire diversity changes with age. Donors were grouped into four age groups: young (average 16 years), middle-aged (roughly 37), aged (around 62) and long-lived (just over 80). Donors of different ages were randomly distributed across sequencing lanes to avoid experimental bias. For two donors (one aged 18 to 30 and one aged 80 or older), the study analyzed two additional independent replicas of 1 million unique cDNA reads from the same blood draw.

Donors were 35 to 40 systemically healthy Caucasian individuals from Russia aged roughly 6 to 95 years. Each donor gave ten milliliters of peripheral blood, collected into EDTA-treated Vacutainer tubes. PBMCs were isolated by Ficoll-Paque density-gradient centrifugation, with at least 6 million obtained per sample. Total RNA was extracted from PBMCs with Trizol reagent, with at least 6 micrograms obtained per sample. Naive CD45RAhigh/CD27high T cell percentages were measured by flow cytometry on a PBMC aliquot from every donor. Results and caveats for the whole study, not just this receptor: As age increased, observed TCR beta diversity per million T cells dropped in a roughly linear way, and a significant reduction was already evident by age roughly 36. Because the CMV infection status of the donors was unknown, age-related changes in expanded clonotypes may potentially have been confounded. Because profiling used bulk unsorted PBMCs, naive and antigen-experienced compartments could not be compared conclusively. Compared with the aged group, the long-lived group had more naive CD4+ T cells, fewer expanded clones and increased TCR diversity, suggesting age selection. Estimates of total diversity based on one million sequenced T cells were regarded as lower bounds and as underestimates. A strong correlation was found between observed TCR beta diversity and the percentage of naive T cells measured by flow cytometry.

About this clonotype: What this receptor recognizes is not known. Per-base qualities were not stored, and no clone one base away is much larger.

The CDR3 covers 14 residues, taking in both the cysteine and the phenylalanine. Only CDR3 DNA is held: 42 bases, read in frame from base 1. The germline V and J ends show losses of 4 bases and 6 bases respectively, and no gene match explains 4 bases of the junction. CDR1 and CDR2 are read off the germline V gene (reference sequence) as DFQATT and SNEGSKA. Receptors were amplified or captured by 5' RACE. TCRdb records Illumina HiSeq 2500 as the sequencer. A second PCR of about 6 to 12 cycles was performed with a sample-barcoded 5' primer and a J-beta primer mix. Each TCR beta cDNA molecule received a unique molecular identifier from a template-switch 5' adaptor carrying 12 random nucleotides. At least 3 million CDR3-containing paired-end reads were obtained from each sample. All of the RNA was converted into first-strand cDNA using the Mint cDNA synthesis kit, with a TRBC-specific oligonucleotide serving as the primer. Following uracil-DNA glycosylase treatment, a first 18-cycle PCR with universal primers M1SS and BC2_uni_R was performed on all cDNA. Regarding the original processing steps: Each sample was normalized by randomly selecting 1 million high-quality reads, each carrying a distinct molecular identifier. Instead of being binned into consensus sequences, reads that shared molecular identifiers were thrown out. MiTCR, set to a Q25 quality threshold and the strictest error-elimination algorithm, was used for CDR3 identification, clonotype clustering and error correction. A nonparametric unseen species model with Euler transformation was used to estimate a lower bound on total TCR beta diversity. Through fastp at Q25 and MiXCR, TCRdb rebuilt clones from the public reads, retaining in-frame beta chains. Every distinct CDR3 protein forms one entry, paired with its most common genes and DNA. V and J calls and clone size were set by TCRdb, not the authors. The sample includes 1.5 million or so distinct CDR3 sequences, with roughly 43% observed a single time. The ten biggest clones cover about 3.8% of the sample.

The sample taken for sequencing was blood. The receptor chain draws on TRBV20-1 and TRBJ2-1; TRBD2 fits 12 bases in the junction. The source is a woman aged 18-30 years in good health. The DNA is as follows: TGCAGTGCTAATCTAGCGGGGGGGAGCAATGAGCAGTTCTTC. This is translated as CSANLAGGSNEQFF.